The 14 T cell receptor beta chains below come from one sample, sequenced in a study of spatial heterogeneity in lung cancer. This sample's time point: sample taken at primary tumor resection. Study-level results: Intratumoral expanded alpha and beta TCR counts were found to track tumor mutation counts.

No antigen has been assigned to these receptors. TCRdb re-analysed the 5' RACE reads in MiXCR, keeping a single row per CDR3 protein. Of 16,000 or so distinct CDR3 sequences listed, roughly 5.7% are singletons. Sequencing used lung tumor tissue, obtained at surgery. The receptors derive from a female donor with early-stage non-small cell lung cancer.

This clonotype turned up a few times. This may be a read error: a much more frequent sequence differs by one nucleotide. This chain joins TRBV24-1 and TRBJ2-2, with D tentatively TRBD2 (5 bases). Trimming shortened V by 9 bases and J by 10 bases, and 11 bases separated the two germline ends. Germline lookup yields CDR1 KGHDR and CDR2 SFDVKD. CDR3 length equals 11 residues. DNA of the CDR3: TGTGCCACCGCGGGCAACGAGGAGCTGTTTTTT. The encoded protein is CATAGNEELFF.

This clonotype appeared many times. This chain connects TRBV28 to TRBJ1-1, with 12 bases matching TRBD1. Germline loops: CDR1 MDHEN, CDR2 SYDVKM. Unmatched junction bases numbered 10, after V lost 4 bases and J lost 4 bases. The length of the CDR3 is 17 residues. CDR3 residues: CASSSRDRGRKVTEAFF. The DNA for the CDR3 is TGTGCCAGCAGTTCCCGGGACAGGGGGCGGAAGGTCACTGAAGCTTTCTTT. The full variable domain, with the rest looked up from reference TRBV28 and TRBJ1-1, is DVKVTQSSRYLVKRTGEKVFLECVQDMDHENMFWYRQDPGLGLRLIYFSYDVKMKEKGDIPEGYSVSREKKERFSLILESASTNQTSMYLCASSSRDRGRKVTEAFFGQGTRLTVV.

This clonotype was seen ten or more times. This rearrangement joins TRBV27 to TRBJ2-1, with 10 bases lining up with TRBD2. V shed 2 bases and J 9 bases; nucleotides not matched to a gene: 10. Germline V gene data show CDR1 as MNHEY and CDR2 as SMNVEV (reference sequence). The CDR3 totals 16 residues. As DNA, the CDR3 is TGTGCCAGCAGTTTAAGGGGTCTAGCGGGAGAGGGTGAGCAGTTCTTC. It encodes CASSLRGLAGEGEQFF.

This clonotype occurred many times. Here the CDR3 reads CASSPTLAAGQDEQYF. CDR3 DNA: TGTGCCAGCTCACCCACACTAGCCGCCGGTCAGGACGAGCAGTACTTC. V gene TRBV18 combines with J gene TRBJ2-7; maybe TRBD2 (6 bases). The CDR3 consists of 16 residues. From germline, CDR1 is KGHSH and CDR2 LQKENI. Trimming took 3 bases from V and 5 from J, leaving 20 bases between them.

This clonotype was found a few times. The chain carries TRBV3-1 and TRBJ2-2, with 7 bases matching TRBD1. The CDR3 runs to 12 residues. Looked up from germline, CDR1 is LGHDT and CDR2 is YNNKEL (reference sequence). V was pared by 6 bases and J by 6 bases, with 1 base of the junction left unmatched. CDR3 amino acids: CASSQGAGELFF. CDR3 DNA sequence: TGTGCCAGCAGTCAGGGGGCCGGGGAGCTGTTTTTT.

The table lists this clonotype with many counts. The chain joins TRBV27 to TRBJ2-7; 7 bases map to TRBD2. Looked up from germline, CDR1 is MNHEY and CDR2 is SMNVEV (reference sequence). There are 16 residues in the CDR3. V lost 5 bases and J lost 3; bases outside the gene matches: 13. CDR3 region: CASSPAGWAGVYEQYF. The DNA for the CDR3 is TGTGCCAGCAGTCCAGCGGGATGGGCTGGGGTCTACGAGCAGTACTTC.

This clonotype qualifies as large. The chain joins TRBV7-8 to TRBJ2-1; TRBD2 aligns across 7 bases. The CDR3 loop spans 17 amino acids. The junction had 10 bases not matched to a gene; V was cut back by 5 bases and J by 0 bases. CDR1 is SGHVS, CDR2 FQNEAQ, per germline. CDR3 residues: CASSPKWGGSSYNEQFF. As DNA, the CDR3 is TGTGCCAGCAGCCCAAAGTGGGGGGGGAGCTCCTACAATGAGCAGTTCTTC.

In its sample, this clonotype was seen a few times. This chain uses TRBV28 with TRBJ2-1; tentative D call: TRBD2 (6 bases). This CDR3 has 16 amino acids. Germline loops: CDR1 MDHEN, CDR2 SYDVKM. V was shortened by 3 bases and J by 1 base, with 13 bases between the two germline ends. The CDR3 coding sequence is TGTGCCAGCAGTTTTAGGAGGGCCACATCCTACAATGAGCAGTTCTTC. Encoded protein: CASSFRRATSYNEQFF.

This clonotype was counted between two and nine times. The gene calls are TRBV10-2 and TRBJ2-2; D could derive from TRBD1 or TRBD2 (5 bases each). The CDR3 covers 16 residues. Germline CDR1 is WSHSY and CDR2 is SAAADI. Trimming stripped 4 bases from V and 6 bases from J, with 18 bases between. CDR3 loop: CASSVNRGPGAGELFF. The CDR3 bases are TGCGCCAGCAGTGTTAATAGGGGACCGGGCGCCGGGGAGCTGTTTTTT.

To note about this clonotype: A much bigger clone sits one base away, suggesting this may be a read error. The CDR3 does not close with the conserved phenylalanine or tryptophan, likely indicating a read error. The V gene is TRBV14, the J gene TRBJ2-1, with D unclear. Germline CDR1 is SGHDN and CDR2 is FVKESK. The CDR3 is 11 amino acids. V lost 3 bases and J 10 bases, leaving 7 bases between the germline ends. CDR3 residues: CASSQGPEQFS. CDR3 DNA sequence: TGTGCCAGCAGCCAGGGCCCCGAGCAGTTCTCC.

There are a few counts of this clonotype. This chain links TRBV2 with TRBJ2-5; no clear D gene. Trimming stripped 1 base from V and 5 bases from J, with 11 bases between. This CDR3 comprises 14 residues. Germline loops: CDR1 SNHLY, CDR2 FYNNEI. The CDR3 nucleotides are TGTGCCAGCAGTGAAGACCTTCGCGGCGAGACCCAGTACTTC. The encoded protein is CASSEDLRGETQYF.

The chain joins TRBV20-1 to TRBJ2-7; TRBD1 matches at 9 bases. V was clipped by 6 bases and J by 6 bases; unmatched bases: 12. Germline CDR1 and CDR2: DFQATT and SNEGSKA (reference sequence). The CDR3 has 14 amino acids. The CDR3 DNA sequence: TGCAGTGCCGGCCAGGTGGGGACAGGGAGCGAGCAGTACTTC. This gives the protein CSAGQVGTGSEQYF.

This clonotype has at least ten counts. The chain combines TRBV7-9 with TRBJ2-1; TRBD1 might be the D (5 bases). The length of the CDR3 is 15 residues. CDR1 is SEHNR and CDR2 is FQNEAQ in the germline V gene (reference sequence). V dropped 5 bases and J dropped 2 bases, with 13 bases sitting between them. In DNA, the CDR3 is TGTGCCAGCAGCCCAGGGCAGAGTACCTACAATGAGCAGTTCTTC. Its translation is CASSPGQSTYNEQFF.

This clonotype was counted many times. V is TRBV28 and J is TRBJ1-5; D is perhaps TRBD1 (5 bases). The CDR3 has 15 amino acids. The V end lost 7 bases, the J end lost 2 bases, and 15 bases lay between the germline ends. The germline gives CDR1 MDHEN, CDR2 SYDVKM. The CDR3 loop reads CASTPGGKGNQPQHF. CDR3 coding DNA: TGTGCCAGCACCCCGGGGGGTAAGGGCAATCAGCCCCAGCATTTT.